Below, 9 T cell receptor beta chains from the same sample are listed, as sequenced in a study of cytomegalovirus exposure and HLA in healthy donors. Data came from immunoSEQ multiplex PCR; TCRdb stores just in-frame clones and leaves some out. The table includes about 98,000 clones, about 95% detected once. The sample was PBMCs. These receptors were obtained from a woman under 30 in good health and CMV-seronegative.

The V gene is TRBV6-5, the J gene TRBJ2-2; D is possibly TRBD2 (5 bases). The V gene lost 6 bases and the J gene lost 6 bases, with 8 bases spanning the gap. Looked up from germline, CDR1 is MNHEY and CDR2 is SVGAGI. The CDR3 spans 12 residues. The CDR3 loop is CASRSGAGELFF. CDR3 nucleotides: TGTGCCAGCAGGTCCGGGGCCGGGGAGCTGTTTTTT.

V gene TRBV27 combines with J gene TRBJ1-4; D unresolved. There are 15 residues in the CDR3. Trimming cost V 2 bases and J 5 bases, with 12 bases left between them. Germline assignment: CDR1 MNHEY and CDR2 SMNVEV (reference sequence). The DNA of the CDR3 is TGTGCCAGCAGTTTACTCCCGGGTTCGAATGAAAAACTGTTTTTT. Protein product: CASSLLPGSNEKLFF.

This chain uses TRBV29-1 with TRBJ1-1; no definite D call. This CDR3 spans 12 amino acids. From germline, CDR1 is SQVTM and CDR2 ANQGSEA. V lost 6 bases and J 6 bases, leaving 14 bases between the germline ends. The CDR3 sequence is CSVQNYYAEAFF. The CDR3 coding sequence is TGCAGCGTCCAAAACTATTACGCTGAAGCTTTCTTT.

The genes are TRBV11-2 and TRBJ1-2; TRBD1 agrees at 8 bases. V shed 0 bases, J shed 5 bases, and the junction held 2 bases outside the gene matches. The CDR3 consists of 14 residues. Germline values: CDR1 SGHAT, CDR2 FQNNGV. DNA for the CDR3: TGTGCCAGCAGCTTAGATCGACAGGGGTATGGCTACACCTTC. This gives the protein CASSLDRQGYGYTF.

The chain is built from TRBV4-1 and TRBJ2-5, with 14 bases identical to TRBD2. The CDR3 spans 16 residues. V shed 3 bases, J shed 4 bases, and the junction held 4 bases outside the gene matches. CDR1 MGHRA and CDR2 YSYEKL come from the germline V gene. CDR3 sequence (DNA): TGCGCCAGCAGCCAGGGGGGACTAGCGGGGGTAGAGACCCAGTACTTC. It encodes CASSQGGLAGVETQYF.

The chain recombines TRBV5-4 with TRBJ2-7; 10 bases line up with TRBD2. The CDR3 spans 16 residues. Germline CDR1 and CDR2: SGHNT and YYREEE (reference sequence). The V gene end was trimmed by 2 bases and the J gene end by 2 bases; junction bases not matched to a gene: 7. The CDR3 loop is CASSFGSGRGTYEQYF. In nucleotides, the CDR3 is TGTGCCAGCAGCTTTGGGAGCGGGAGGGGAACCTACGAGCAGTACTTC.

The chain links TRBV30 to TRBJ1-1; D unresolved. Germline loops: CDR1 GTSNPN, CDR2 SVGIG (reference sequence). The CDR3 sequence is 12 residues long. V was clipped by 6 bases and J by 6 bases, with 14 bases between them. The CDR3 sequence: CACPLGSAEAFF. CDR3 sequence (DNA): TGTGCCTGCCCGCTGGGTAGCGCTGAAGCTTTCTTT.

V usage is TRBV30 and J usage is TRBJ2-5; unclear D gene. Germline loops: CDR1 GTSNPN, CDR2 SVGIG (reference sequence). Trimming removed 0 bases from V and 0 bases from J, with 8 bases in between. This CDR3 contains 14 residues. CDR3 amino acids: CAWSVAQYQETQYF. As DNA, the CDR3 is TGTGCCTGGAGTGTGGCACAGTACCAAGAGACCCAGTACTTC. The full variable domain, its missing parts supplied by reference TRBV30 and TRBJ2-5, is SQTIHQWPATLVQPVGSPLSLECTVEGTSNPNLYWYRQAAGRGLQLLFYSVGIGQISSEVPQNLSASRPQDRQFILSSKKLLLSDSGFYLCAWSVAQYQETQYFGPGTRLLVL.

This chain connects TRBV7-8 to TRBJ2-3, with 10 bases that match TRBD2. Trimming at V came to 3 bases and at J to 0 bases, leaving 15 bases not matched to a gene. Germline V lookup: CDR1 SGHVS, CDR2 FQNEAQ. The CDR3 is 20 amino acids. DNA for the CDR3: TGTGCCAGCAGCTTCCTCTTGCCTAGCGGGAGACGCCTAAGCACAGATACGCAGTATTTT. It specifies CASSFLLPSGRRLSTDTQYF.